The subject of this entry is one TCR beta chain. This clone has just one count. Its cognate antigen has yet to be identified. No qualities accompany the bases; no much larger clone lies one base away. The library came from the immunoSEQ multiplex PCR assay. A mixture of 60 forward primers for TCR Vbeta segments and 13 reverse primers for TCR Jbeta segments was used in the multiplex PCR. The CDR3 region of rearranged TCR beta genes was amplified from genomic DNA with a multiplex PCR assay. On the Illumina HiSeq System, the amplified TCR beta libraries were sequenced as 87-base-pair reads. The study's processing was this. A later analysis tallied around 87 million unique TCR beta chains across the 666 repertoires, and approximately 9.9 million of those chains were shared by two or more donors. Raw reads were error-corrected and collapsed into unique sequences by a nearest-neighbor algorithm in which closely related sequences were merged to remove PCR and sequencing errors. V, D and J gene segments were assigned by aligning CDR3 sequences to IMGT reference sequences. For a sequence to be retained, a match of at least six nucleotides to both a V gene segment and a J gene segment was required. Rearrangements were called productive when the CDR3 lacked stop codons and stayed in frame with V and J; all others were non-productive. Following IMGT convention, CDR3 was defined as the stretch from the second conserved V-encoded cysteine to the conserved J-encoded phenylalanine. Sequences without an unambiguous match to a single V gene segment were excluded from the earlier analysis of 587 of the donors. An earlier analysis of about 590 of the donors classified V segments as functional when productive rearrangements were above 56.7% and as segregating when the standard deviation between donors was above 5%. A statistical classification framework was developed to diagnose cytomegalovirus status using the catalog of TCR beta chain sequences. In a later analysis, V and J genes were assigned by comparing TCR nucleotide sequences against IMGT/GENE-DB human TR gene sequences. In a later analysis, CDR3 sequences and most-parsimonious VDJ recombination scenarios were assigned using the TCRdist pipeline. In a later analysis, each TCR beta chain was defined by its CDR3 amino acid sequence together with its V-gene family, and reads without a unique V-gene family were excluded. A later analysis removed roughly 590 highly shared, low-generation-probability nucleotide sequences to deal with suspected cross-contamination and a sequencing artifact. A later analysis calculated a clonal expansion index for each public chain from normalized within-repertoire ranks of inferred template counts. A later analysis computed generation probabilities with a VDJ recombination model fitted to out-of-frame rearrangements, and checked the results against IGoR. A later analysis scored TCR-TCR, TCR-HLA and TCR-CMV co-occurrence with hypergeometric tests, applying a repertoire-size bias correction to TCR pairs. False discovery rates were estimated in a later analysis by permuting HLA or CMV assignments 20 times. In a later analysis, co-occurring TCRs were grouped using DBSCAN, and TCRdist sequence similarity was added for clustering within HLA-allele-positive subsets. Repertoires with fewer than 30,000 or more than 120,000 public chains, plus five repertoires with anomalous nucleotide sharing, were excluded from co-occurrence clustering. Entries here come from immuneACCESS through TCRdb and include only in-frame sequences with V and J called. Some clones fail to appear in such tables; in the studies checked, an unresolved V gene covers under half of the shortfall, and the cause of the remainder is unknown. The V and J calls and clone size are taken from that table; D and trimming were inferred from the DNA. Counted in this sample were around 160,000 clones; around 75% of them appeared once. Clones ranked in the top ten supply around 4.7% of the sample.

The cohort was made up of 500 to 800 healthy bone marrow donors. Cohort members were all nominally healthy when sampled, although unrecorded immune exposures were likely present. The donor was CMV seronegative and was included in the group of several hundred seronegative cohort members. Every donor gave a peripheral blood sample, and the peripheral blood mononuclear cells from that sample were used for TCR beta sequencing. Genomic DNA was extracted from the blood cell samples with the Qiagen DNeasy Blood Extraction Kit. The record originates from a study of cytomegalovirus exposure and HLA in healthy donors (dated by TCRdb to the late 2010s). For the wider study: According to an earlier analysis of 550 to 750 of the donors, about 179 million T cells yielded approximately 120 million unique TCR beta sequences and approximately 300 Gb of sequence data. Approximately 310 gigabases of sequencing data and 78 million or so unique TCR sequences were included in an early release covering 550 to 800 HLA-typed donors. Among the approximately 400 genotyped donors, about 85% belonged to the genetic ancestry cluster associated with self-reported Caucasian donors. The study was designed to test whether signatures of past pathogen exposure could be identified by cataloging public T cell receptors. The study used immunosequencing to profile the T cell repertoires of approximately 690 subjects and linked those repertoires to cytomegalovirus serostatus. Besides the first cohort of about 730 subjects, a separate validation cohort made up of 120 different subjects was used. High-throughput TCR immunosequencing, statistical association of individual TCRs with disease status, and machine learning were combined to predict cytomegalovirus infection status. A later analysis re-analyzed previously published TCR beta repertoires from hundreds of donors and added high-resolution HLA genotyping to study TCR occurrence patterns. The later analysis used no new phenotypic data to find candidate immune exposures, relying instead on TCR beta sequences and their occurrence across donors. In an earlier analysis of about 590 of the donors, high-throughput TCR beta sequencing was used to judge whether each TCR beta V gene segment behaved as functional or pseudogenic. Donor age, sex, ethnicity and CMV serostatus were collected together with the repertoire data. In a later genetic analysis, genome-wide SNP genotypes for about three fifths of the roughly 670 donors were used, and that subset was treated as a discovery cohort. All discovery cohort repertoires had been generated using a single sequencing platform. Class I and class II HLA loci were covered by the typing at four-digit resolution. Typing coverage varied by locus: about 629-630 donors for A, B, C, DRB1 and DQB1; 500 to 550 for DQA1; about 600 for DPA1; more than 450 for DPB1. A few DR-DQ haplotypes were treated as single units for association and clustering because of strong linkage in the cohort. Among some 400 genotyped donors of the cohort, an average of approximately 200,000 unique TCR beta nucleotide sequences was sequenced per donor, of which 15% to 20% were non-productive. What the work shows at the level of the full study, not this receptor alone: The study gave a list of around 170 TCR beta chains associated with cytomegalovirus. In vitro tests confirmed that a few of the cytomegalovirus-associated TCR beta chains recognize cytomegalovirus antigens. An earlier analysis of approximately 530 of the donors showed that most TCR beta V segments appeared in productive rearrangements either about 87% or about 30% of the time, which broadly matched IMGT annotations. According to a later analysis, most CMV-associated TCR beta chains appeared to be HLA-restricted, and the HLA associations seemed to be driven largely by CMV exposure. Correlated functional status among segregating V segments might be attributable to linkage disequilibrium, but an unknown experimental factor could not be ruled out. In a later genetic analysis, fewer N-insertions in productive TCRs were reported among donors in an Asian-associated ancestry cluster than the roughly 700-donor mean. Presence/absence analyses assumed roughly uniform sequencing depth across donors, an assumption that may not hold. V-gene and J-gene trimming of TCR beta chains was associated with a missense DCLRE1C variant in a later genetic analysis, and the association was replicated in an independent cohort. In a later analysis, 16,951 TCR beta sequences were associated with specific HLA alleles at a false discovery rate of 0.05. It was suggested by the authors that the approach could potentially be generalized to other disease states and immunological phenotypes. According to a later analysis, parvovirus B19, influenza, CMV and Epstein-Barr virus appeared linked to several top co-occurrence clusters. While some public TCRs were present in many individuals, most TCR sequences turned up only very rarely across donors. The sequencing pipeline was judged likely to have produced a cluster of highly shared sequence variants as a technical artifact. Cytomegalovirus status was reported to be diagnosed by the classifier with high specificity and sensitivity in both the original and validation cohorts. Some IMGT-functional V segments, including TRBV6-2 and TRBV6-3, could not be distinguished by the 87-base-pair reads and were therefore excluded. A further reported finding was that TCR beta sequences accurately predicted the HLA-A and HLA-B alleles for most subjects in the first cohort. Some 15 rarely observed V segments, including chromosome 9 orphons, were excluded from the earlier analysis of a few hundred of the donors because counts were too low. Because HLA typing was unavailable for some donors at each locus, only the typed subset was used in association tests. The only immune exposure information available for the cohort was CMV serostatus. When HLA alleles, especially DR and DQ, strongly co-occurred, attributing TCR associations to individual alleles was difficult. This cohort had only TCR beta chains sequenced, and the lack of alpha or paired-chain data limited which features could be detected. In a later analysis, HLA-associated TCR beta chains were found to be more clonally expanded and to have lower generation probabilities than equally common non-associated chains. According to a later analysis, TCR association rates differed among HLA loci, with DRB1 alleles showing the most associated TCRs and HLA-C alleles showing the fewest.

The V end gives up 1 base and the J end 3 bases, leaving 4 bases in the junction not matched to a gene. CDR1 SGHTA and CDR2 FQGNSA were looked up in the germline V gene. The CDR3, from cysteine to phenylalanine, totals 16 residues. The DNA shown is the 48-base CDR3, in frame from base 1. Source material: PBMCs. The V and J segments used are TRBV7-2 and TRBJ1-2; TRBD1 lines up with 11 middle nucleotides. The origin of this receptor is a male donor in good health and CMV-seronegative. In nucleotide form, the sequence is TGTGCCAGCAGCTTAGTGGCGGGACAGGGGGACTATGGCTACACCTTC. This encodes CASSLVAGQGDYGYTF.